These T cell receptor beta chains were read from a single sample in a study of cytomegalovirus exposure and HLA in healthy donors. This table comes from immunoSEQ multiplex PCR, and its TCRdb copy is limited to in-frame clones, with some not included. Among some 180,000 clones, roughly three quarters were seen once, and the ten largest hold 2% to 3%. The sequencing sample was made of PBMCs. The source is a woman aged 30 to 39 in good health and CMV-seropositive. Both conserved end residues are part of each CDR3. The order of the fields is D gene, J gene, V gene, clone size, CDR3 protein, CDR3 DNA. A D gene is named only where the DNA matches it firmly. A clone size is listed for some rows: how often the clone was seen (once, few, many), or a class if it is expanded.

D gene: TRBD1
J gene: TRBJ1-4
V gene: TRBV6-5
clone size: few
CDR3 protein: CASSYSDRVREKLFF
CDR3 DNA: TGTGCCAGCAGTTACTCCGACAGGGTACGGGAAAAACTGTTTTTT

D gene: TRBD2
J gene: TRBJ2-4
V gene: TRBV4-3
clone size: -
CDR3 protein: CASSQIGGGKNIQYF
CDR3 DNA: TGCGCCAGCAGCCAAATTGGGGGGGGAAAAAACATTCAGTACTTC

D gene: -
J gene: TRBJ2-7
V gene: TRBV10-2
clone size: -
CDR3 protein: CASSTGYEQYF
CDR3 DNA: TGCGCCAGCAGTACAGGGTACGAGCAGTACTTC

D gene: TRBD1
J gene: TRBJ1-2
V gene: TRBV11-3
clone size: once
CDR3 protein: CASSLRSLGQTVSYGYTF
CDR3 DNA: TGTGCCAGCAGCTTACGCTCCTTGGGACAGACCGTGTCCTATGGCTACACCTTC

D gene: -
J gene: TRBJ1-5
V gene: TRBV2
clone size: -
CDR3 protein: CASSQGSSNQPQHF
CDR3 DNA: TGTGCCAGTTCGCAGGGGTCCAGCAATCAGCCCCAGCATTTT

D gene: -
J gene: TRBJ1-6
V gene: TRBV2
clone size: -
CDR3 protein: CASTSRREGGANSPLHF
CDR3 DNA: TGTGCCAGCACCTCCCGGAGGGAGGGGGGCGCGAATTCACCCCTCCACTTT

D gene: TRBD1
J gene: TRBJ1-3
V gene: TRBV7-2
clone size: -
CDR3 protein: CASSLMGQGRNTIYF
CDR3 DNA: TGTGCCAGCAGCCTTATGGGACAGGGCAGAAACACCATATATTTT

D gene: TRBD1
J gene: TRBJ2-7
V gene: TRBV7-8
clone size: -
CDR3 protein: CASSRTGTYEQYF
CDR3 DNA: TGTGCCAGCAGCCGGACAGGGACCTACGAGCAGTACTTC

D gene: TRBD1
J gene: TRBJ1-6
V gene: TRBV4-3
clone size: -
CDR3 protein: CASSSRQGNNSPLHF
CDR3 DNA: TGCGCCAGCAGCTCGCGACAGGGAAATAATTCACCCCTCCACTTT

D gene: TRBD2
J gene: TRBJ2-7
V gene: TRBV27
clone size: -
CDR3 protein: CASTSGGYEQYF
CDR3 DNA: TGTGCCAGCACCTCGGGGGGCTACGAGCAGTACTTC

D gene: -
J gene: TRBJ2-1
V gene: TRBV2
clone size: -
CDR3 protein: CASSVRVRGEQFF
CDR3 DNA: TGTGCCAGCAGTGTAAGAGTTAGGGGTGAGCAGTTCTTC

D gene: -
J gene: TRBJ2-3
V gene: TRBV28
clone size: -
CDR3 protein: CASSGDTTDTQYF
CDR3 DNA: TGTGCCAGCAGTGGGGACACCACAGATACGCAGTATTTT

D gene: -
J gene: TRBJ1-6
V gene: TRBV6-5
clone size: -
CDR3 protein: CASSYEVNSPLHF
CDR3 DNA: TGTGCCAGCAGTTACGAGGTCAATTCACCCCTCCACTTT

D gene: TRBD1
J gene: TRBJ1-2
V gene: TRBV6-4
clone size: -
CDR3 protein: CASSLEGQGSYGYTF
CDR3 DNA: TGTGCCAGCAGTCTCGAGGGACAGGGAAGCTATGGCTACACCTTC

D gene: -
J gene: TRBJ2-1
V gene: TRBV6-4
clone size: few
CDR3 protein: CASSDQGIEQFF
CDR3 DNA: TGTGCCAGCAGTGACCAGGGAATCGAGCAGTTCTTC

D gene: -
J gene: TRBJ1-2
V gene: TRBV4-3
clone size: -
CDR3 protein: CASSQDTSGYGYTF
CDR3 DNA: TGCGCCAGCAGCCAAGATACGAGTGGCTATGGCTACACCTTC